This is a list of T cell receptor beta chains from one sample in a study of lymphopenia after photon versus proton radiotherapy. Only in-frame clones appear in the TCRdb table, and some are missing; sequencing was by immunoSEQ multiplex PCR. The sample comprises 55,000 to 70,000 clones, 85% to 95% of which are singletons, and 2.2% rests with the top ten. This specimen was peripheral blood, taken from a patient treated with photon-based radiotherapy. Every receptor here comes from a woman aged 35 to 49 with cholangiocarcinoma. Each CDR3 is given with its conserved first and last residue.

v_gene	CDR3aa
TRBV2	CASNLRGGDQPQHF
TRBV5-1	CASSLAGAAYEQYF
TRBV30	CAWSGQLSNQPQHF
TRBV11-2	CASSLAGGGEQYF
TRBV19	CASSIQGLGSYEQYF
TRBV18	CASSKEHGSMNTEAFF
TRBV6-5	CASYDSGQGQYGYTF
TRBV11-3	CASSLASGGSSTDTQYF
TRBV6-1	CASSEVRRGTYGYTF
TRBV7-3	CASSLRPGGRVGTEAFF
TRBV28	CASTDSQETQYF
TRBV4-3	CASSQLLPRGGNTEAFF
TRBV7-2	CASSAPRGGSPYNEQFF
TRBV28	CASSLPGQGYSEHF
TRBV7-2	CASSPRGTGANYGYTF
TRBV6-1	CASSEVDWGSPLHF
TRBV18	CASSPPSQPSYEQYF
TRBV19	CASRLQDRGTEAFF
TRBV5-1	CASSLVGQGQPQHF
TRBV27	CASSPTGIGRYGYTF
TRBV2	CASSAQGMGEQFF
TRBV30	CAWRPDYNEQFF
TRBV19	CASSIDFTRSYNEQFF
TRBV6-1	CASSLMGGNTIYF
TRBV27	CAMAFGQGGNRNTEAFF
TRBV19	CASSIFDSNTGELFF
TRBV4-1	CASSQEARYSPLHF
TRBV6-6	CASRNIAGVMDTQYF
TRBV9	CASSVTGGDSPLHF
TRBV6-6	CASSQGGRDNQPQHF
TRBV6-5	CASSLEVGARGAFF
TRBV28	CASSAGRDRVIGGNTIYF
TRBV7-8	CASFYPSRSEQFF
TRBV7-9	CASEGQGYEQYF
TRBV4-3	CASSQEQVASYEQYF
TRBV15	CATSSGTYYGYTF
TRBV15	CATSRETGSYEQYF
TRBV6-6	CASSYSIGGGDQPQHF
TRBV30	CAWDKQDEQYF
TRBV19	CASSHPGDGYEQYF
TRBV11-3	CASSSAGAEAFF
TRBV7-9	CASSRAGVPATGYF
TRBV29-1	CSVEDPGQGLGEQYF
TRBV4-2	CASSQETVGAGELFF